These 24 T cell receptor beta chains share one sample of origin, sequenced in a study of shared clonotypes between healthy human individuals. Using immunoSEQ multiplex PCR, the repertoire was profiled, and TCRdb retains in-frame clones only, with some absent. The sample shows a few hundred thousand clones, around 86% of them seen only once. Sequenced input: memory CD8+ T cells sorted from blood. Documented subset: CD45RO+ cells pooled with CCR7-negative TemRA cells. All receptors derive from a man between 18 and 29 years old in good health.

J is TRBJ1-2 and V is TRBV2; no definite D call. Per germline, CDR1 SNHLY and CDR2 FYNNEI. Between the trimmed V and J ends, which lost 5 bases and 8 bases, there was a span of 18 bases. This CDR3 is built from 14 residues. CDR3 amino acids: CASSHSLLILGYTF. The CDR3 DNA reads TGTGCCAGCAGTCATAGCCTACTTATCTTGGGCTACACCTTC. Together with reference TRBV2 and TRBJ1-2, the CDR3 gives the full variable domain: EPEVTQTPSHQVTQMGQEVILRCVPISNHLYFYWYRQILGQKVEFLVSFYNNEISEKSEIFDDQFSVERPDGSNFTLKIRSTKLEDSAMYFCASSHSLLILGYTFGSGTRLTVV.

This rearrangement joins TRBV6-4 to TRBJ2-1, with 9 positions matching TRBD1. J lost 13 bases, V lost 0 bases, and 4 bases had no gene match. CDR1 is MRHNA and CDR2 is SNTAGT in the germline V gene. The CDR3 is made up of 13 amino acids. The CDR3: CASSDSFTGGQFF. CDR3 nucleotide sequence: TGTGCCAGCAGTGACTCGTTCACAGGGGGCCAGTTCTTC.

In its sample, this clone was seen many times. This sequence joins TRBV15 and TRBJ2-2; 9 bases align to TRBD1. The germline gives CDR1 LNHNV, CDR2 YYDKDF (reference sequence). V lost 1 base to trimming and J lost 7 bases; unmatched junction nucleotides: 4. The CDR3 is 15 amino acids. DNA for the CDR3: TGTGCCACCAGCAGAGCCACAGGGGGCAGCGGGGAGCTGTTTTTT. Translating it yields CATSRATGGSGELFF.

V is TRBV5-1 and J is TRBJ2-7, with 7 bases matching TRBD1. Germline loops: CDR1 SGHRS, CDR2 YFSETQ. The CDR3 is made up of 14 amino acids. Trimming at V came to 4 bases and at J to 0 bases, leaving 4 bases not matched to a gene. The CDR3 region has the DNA TGCGCCAGCAGCATCGGGACAGACTCCTACGAGCAGTACTTC. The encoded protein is CASSIGTDSYEQYF. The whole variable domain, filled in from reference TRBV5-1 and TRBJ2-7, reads KAGVTQTPRYLIKTRGQQVTLSCSPISGHRSVSWYQQTPGQGLQFLFEYFSETQRNKGNFPGRFSGRQFSNSRSEMNVSTLELGDSALYLCASSIGTDSYEQYFGPGTRLTVT.

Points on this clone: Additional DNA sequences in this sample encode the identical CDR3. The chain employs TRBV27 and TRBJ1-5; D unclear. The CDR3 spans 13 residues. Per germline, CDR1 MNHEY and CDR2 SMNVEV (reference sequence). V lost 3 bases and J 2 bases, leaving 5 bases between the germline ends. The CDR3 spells CASSFTGNQPQHF. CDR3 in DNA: TGTGCCAGCAGTTTCACAGGCAATCAGCCCCAGCATTTT.

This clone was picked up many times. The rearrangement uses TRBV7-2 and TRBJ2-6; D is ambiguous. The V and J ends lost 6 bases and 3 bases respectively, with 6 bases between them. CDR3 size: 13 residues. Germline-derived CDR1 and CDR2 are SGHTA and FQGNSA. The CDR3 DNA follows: TGTGCCAGCAGGCTAAATGGGGCCAACGTCCTGACTTTC. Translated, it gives CASRLNGANVLTF.

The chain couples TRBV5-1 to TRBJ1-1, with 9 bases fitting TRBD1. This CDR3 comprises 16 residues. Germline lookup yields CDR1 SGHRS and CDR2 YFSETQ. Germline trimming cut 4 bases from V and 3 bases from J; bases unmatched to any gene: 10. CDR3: CASSTYPQGADTEAFF. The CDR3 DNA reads TGCGCCAGCAGCACGTACCCACAGGGGGCAGACACTGAAGCTTTCTTT.

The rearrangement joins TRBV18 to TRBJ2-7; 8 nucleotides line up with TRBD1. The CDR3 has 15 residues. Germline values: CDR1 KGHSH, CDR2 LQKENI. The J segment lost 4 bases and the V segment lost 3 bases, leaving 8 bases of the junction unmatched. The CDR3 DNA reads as TGTGCCAGCTCACCCCCAGGGGGCGCTGGGTACGAGCAGTACTTC. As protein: CASSPPGGAGYEQYF.

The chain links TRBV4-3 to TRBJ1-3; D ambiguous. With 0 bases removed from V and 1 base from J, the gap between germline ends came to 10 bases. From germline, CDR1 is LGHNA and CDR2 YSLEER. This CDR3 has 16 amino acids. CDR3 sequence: CASSQDWVQSGNTIYF. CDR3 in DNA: TGCGCCAGCAGCCAAGATTGGGTACAGTCTGGAAACACCATATATTTT.

DNA of the CDR3: TGTGCCAGCAGCTTGGGGACAGGGGGCTACAATGAGCAGTTCTTC. This translates into CASSLGTGGYNEQFF. The rearrangement uses TRBV13 and TRBJ2-1; 11 bases match TRBD1. In germline, CDR1 is PRHDT, CDR2 FYEKMQ (reference sequence). V gave up 3 bases and J gave up 3 bases; unmatched junction bases: 1. The CDR3 runs to 15 residues.

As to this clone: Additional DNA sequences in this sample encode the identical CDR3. The CDR3 region has the DNA TGTGCCAGCAGCTTAAGAGCAGATACGCAGTATTTT. Residues: CASSLRADTQYF. V is TRBV7-9 and J is TRBJ2-3; D gene unclear. Germline CDR1 and CDR2: SEHNR and FQNEAQ (reference sequence). V lost 2 bases to trimming and J lost 4 bases, with 4 bases between them. CDR3 length: 12 amino acids.

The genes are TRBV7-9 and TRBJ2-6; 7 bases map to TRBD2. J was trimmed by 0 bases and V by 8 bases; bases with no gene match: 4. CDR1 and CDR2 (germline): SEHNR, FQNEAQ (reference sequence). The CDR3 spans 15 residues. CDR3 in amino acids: CASLAVASGANVLTF. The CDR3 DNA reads TGTGCCAGCCTAGCGGTGGCCTCTGGGGCCAACGTCCTGACTTTC.

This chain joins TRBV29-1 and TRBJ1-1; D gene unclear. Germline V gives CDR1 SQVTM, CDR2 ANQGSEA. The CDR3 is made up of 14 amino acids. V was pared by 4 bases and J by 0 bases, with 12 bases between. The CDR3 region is CSVARGNMNTEAFF. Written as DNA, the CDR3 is TGCAGCGTTGCACGAGGGAACATGAACACTGAAGCTTTCTTT.

The CDR3 spells CASSPWTSGIMNNEQFF. The CDR3 DNA is TGCGCCAGCAGCCCCTGGACTAGCGGGATAATGAACAATGAGCAGTTCTTC. The V gene is TRBV5-1, the J gene TRBJ2-1; 12 nucleotides align to TRBD2. The CDR3 has 17 residues. The V gene end was trimmed by 4 bases and the J gene end by 5 bases; junction bases not matched to a gene: 10. Germline CDR1 SGHRS, CDR2 YFSETQ.

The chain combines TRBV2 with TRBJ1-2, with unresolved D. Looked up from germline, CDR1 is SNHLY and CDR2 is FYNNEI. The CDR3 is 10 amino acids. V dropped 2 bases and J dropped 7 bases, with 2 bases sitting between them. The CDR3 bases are TGTGCCAGCAGTGAACCTGGCTACACCTTC. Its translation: CASSEPGYTF.

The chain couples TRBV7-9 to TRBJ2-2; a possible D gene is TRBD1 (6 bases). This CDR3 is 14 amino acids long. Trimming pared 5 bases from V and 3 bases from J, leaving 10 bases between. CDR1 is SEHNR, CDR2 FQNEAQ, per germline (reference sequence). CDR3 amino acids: CASSTGTYTGELFF. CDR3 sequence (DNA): TGTGCCAGCAGCACCGGGACATACACCGGGGAGCTGTTTTTT.

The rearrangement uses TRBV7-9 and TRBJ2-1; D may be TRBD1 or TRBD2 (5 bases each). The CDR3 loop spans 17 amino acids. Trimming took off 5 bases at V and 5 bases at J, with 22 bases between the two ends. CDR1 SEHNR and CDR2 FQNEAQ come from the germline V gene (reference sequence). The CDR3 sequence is CASSPRGSPNKNNEQFF. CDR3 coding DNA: TGTGCCAGCAGCCCACGGGGCAGCCCTAACAAAAACAATGAGCAGTTCTTC.

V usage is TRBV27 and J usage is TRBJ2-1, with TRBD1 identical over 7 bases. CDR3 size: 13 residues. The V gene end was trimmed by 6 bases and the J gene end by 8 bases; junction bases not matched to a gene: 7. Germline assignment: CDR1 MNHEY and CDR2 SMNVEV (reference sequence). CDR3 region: CASSISGGDEQFF. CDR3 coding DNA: TGTGCCAGCAGCATTTCAGGGGGTGATGAGCAGTTCTTC.

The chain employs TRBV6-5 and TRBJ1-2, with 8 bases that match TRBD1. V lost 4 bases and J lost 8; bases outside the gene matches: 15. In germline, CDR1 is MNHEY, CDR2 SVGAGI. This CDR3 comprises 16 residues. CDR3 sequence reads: CASSSPGGLLTGGYTF. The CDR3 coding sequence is TGTGCCAGCAGTTCCCCAGGGGGCCTACTGACGGGAGGCTACACCTTC.

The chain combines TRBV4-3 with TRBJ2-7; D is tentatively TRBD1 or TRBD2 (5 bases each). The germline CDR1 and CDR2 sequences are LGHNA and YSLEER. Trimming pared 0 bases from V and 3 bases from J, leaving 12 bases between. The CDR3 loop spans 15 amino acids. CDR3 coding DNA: TGCGCCAGCAGCCAAGAGAACGAGGGGATCTACGAGCAGTACTTC. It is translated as CASSQENEGIYEQYF.

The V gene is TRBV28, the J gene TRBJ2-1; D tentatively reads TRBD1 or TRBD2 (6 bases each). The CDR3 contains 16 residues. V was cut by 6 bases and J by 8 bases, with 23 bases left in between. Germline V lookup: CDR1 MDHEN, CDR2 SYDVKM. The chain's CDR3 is CASRTGAALVQDEQFF. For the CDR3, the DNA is TGTGCCAGCAGGACGGGGGCAGCGCTAGTTCAGGATGAGCAGTTCTTC.

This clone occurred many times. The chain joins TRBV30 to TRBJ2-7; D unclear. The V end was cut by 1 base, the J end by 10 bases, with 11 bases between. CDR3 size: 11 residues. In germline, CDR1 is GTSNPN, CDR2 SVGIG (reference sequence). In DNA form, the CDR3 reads TGTGCCTGGAGTGGCGCGACGGACCAGTACTTC. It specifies CAWSGATDQYF.

The CDR3 reads CASSYEREVYEQYF. CDR3 in DNA: TGTGCCAGCAGTTACGAGCGGGAGGTTTACGAGCAGTACTTC. This rearrangement joins TRBV6-5 to TRBJ2-7; 9 bases agree with TRBD2. Per the germline V gene, CDR1 is MNHEY and CDR2 is SVGAGI. Trimming removed 2 bases from V and 4 bases from J; junction bases left unmatched: 3. This CDR3 region has 14 residues.

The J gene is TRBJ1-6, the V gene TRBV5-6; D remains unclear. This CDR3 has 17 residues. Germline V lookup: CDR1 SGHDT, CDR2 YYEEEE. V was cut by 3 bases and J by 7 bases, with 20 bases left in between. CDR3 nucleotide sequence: TGTGCCAGCAGCTCACTTGGACGGCTTAGAAAAAATTCACCCCTCCACTTT. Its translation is CASSSLGRLRKNSPLHF.